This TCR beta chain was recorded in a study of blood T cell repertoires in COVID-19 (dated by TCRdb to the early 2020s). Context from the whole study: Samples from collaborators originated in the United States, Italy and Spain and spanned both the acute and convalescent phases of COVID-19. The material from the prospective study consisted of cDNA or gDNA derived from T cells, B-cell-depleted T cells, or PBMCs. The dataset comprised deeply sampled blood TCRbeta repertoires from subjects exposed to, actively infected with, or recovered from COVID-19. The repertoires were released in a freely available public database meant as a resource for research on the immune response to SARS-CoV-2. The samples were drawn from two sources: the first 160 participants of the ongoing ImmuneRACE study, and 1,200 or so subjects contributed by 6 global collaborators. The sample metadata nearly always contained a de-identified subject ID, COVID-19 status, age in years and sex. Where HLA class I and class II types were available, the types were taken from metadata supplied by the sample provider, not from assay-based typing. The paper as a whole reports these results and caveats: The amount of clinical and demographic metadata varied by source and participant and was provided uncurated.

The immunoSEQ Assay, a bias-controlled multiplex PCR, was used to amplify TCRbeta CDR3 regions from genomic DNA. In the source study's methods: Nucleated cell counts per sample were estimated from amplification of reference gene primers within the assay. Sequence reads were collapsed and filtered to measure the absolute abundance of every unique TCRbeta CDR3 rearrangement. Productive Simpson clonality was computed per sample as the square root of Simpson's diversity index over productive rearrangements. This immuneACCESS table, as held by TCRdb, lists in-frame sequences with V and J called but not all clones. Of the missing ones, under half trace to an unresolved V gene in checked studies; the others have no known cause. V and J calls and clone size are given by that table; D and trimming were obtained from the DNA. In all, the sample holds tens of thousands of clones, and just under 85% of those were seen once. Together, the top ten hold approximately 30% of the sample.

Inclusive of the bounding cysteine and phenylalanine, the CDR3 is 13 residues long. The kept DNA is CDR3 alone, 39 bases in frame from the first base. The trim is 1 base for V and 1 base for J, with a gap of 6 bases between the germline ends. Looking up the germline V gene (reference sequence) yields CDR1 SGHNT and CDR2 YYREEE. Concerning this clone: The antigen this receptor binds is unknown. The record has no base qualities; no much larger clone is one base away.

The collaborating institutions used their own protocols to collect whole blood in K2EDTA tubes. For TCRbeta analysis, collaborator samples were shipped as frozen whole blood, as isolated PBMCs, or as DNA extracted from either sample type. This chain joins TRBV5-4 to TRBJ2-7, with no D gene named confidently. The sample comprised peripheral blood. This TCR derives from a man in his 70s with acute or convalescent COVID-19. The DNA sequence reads TGTGCCAGCAGCTTGCGGGTTTCCTACGAGCAGTACTTC. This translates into CASSLRVSYEQYF.